This T cell receptor beta chain is drawn from a study of regulatory T cells in long-lasting Graves disease. Across the whole study: Patients met the persistent Graves' disease definition after over 5 years of antithyroid drugs with positive TSH receptor antibodies.

With iRepertoire HTBI primers and Arm-PCR of CDR3 regions, TCR beta libraries were built. TCRdb passed the multiplex PCR reads through MiXCR, listing each CDR3 protein once. Altogether approximately 470,000 distinct CDR3 sequences are present, around 21% being singletons, with the ten largest covering 6.5% to 8%. This CDR3 is built from 14 residues. The V gene's germline CDR1 is MDHEN and CDR2 SYDVKM. The trim removed 2 bases at V and 5 bases at J, leaving 5 bases unmatched. Noted time point: persistent/refractory GD, antithyroid drugs over 5 years with positive TRAb. RNA extracted from PBMCs served as the sequencing template. Diagnosis followed American Thyroid Association guidelines for Graves' disease. Patients were enrolled at an endocrinology department in Xi'an, China. A peripheral blood sample, about 9.4 milliliters in volume, was drawn into EDTA tubes. This clonotype was seen repeatedly, ten times or more.

The specimen was peripheral blood mononuclear cells (PBMCs), collected when the disease was refractory, from a patient treated with antithyroid drugs. The receptor comes from a female donor with Graves disease. The chain is built from TRBV28 and TRBJ2-5; the match to TRBD1 covers 7 bases. The CDR3 region has the DNA TGTGCCAGCAGTTTACCAGGGACAGTCGAGACCCAGTACTTC. Translated, it gives CASSLPGTVETQYF.